The 4 T cell receptor beta chains in this list originate from one sample, sequenced in a study of blood T cell repertoires in COVID-19. The assay was immunoSEQ multiplex PCR, and TCRdb's table has in-frame clones only and misses some. The sample contains fewer than 250,000 clones, roughly 85% of which appear only once. Sequencing was performed on PBMCs or T cells enriched from blood (not recorded which). The receptors derive from a middle-aged woman with acute COVID-19.

The gene calls are TRBV9 and TRBJ2-2; 8 bases are shared with TRBD1. The length of the CDR3 is 14 residues. Germline CDR1 reads SGDLS; CDR2 reads YYNGEE. J was trimmed by 3 bases and V by 4 bases; bases with no gene match: 2. CDR3 sequence (DNA): TGTGCCAGCAGCCGGACAGGGTACACCGGGGAGCTGTTTTTT. It encodes CASSRTGYTGELFF.

Details on this clone: This sample also contains other DNA sequences that code for the same CDR3. This chain connects TRBV7-3 to TRBJ2-3; TRBD1 aligns across 7 bases. CDR3 size: 13 residues. Per germline, CDR1 SGHTA and CDR2 FQGTGA. Trimming removed 4 bases from V and 3 bases from J; junction bases left unmatched: 1. This CDR3 is CASSSGGTDTQYF. CDR3 in DNA: TGTGCCAGCAGCTCAGGGGGTACAGATACGCAGTATTTT.

CDR3 in DNA: TGCGCCAGCCGCGTGGGGACTAGCGGGAGTTTCGAGCAGTACTTC. Translating gives CASRVGTSGSFEQYF. The chain couples TRBV4-1 to TRBJ2-7; TRBD2 matches at 14 bases. In germline, CDR1 is MGHRA, CDR2 YSYEKL. V was clipped by 8 bases and J by 6 bases; unmatched bases: 9. This CDR3 is 15 amino acids long.

The chain uses TRBV14 and TRBJ1-2; 10 bases are shared with TRBD1. The CDR3 is made up of 15 amino acids. The germline CDR1 and CDR2 sequences are SGHDN and FVKESK. Germline trimming cut 1 base from V and 7 bases from J; bases unmatched to any gene: 6. The DNA of the CDR3 is TGTGCCAGCAGCCAAGGACAGGGGGCTCTGGGTGGCTACACCTTC. Protein sequence: CASSQGQGALGGYTF.